The rows below give T cell receptor beta chains drawn from one sample of a study of shared clonotypes between healthy human individuals. Generated by immunoSEQ multiplex PCR, the TCRdb table keeps only in-frame clones and is missing some. Among more than 2,000,000 clones, approximately 95% were seen once, and the ten largest hold 0.35% to 0.45%. The source material was naive CD4+ T cells from PBMCs. The receptor set was obtained from a man between 18 and 35 years old in good health. Some clones in this sample may be carry-over from other donors' samples. The CDR3 runs from the conserved cysteine through the conserved F or W. D genes are given only for firm matches. Clone size is not always given. Where it is, it says once, few, many or a class for expanded clones.

abundance	d_gene	v_gene	j_gene	CDR3nt	CDR3aa
-	-	TRBV5-4	TRBJ2-6	TGTGCCAGCAGCTCACCCGGTGCCGGGGCCAACGTCCTGACTTTC	CASSSPGAGANVLTF
-	-	TRBV9	TRBJ2-7	TGTGCCAGCAGCGTCTCCCCGACGGTTACCTACGAGCAGTACTTC	CASSVSPTVTYEQYF
-	TRBD1	TRBV19	TRBJ2-2	TGTGCCAGTAGTACCTCTTCAGGGGGCACCGGGGAGCTGTTTTTT	CASSTSSGGTGELFF
-	-	TRBV9	TRBJ2-3	TGTGCCAGCAGCCCCTCGGCCAGGGGCGCAAGCACAGATACGCAGTATTTT	CASSPSARGASTDTQYF
-	-	TRBV5-1	TRBJ2-1	TGCGCCAGCAGCTTGGGCCCCGTCACGGGCGGTGAGCAGTTCTTC	CASSLGPVTGGEQFF
-	-	TRBV5-4	TRBJ1-1	TGTGCCAGCAGCTTGATCGGGGGTGAAGCTTTCTTT	CASSLIGGEAFF
-	-	TRBV11-1	TRBJ2-7	TGTGCCAGCAGCTTAGCACGGCTGAGCTCCTACGAGCAGTACTTC	CASSLARLSSYEQYF
-	TRBD2	TRBV7-9	TRBJ2-1	TGTGCCAGCAGAGAAACTAGCGGAAGCTCCTACAATGAGCAGTTCTTC	CASRETSGSSYNEQFF
-	-	TRBV25-1	TRBJ2-7	TGTGCCAGCAGTGAATCCGACGGATGGTACGAGCAGTACTTC	CASSESDGWYEQYF
-	TRBD2	TRBV5-1	TRBJ2-1	TGCGCCAGCAGCTGGGGACTAGCGGGACACTACAATGAGCAGTTCTTC	CASSWGLAGHYNEQFF
-	TRBD2	TRBV9	TRBJ2-4	TGTGCCAGCAGCCCCTGGGCAGCGGGAGTGGGGGACATTCAGTACTTC	CASSPWAAGVGDIQYF
-	TRBD2	TRBV30	TRBJ2-3	TGTGCCTGGAGTGTTCCCCGGTGGGGGGGGGATACGCAGTATTTT	CAWSVPRWGGDTQYF
-	-	TRBV4-1	TRBJ2-7	TGCGCCAGCAGCCAGTTCCCGGGCATTAGCGAGCAGTACTTC	CASSQFPGISEQYF
-	-	TRBV2	TRBJ2-7	TGTGCCAGCAATTTCGGTTTAGCGGTTCCCTACTTC	CASNFGLAVPYF
-	-	TRBV2	TRBJ2-5	TGTGCCAGCAGTGAGGGGCTAGGTCAAGAGACCCAGTACTTC	CASSEGLGQETQYF
-	-	TRBV18	TRBJ1-1	TGTGCCAGCTCAGCCACAGCGTTGTTTGAAGCTTTCTTT	CASSATALFEAFF
-	-	TRBV5-1	TRBJ2-1	TGCGCCAGCAGCTTAGGTGCTTTCTCCTACAATGAGCAGTTCTTC	CASSLGAFSYNEQFF
-	-	TRBV7-2	TRBJ1-5	TGTGCCAGCAGCTTAGGTCCAGATCAGCCCCAGCATTTT	CASSLGPDQPQHF
-	-	TRBV27	TRBJ2-7	TGTGCCAGCAGTCTCGCCCCCAGGGCTGGCGAGCAGTACTTC	CASSLAPRAGEQYF
-	TRBD1	TRBV28	TRBJ2-2	TGTGCCAGCAGCGATCTTTTACCGGGACAGGGTTACGACACCGGGGAGCTGTTTTTT	CASSDLLPGQGYDTGELFF
-	TRBD1	TRBV5-1	TRBJ1-1	TGCGCCAGCAGCTCTGGGACAGCAAACACTGAAGCTTTCTTT	CASSSGTANTEAFF
-	-	TRBV9	TRBJ2-7	TGTGCCAGCAGCCGGGATAACTCCGAGCAGTACTTC	CASSRDNSEQYF
-	TRBD2	TRBV7-3	TRBJ2-1	TGTGCCAGCAGCTTCGGGCCAGCGGGAGGGAGTATGAATGAGCAGTTCTTC	CASSFGPAGGSMNEQFF
-	TRBD1	TRBV28	TRBJ1-2	TGTGCCAGCAGTTTTGAGGGACAGGGGGCCGTTAACTATGGCTACACCTTC	CASSFEGQGAVNYGYTF
-	-	TRBV7-2	TRBJ2-2	TGTGCCAGCAGCCAGAGGGGCTTGAACACCGGGGAGCTGTTTTTT	CASSQRGLNTGELFF
-	-	TRBV28	TRBJ2-5	-	CASSLLLWVFAGANQETQYF
-	TRBD1	TRBV9	TRBJ1-6	TGTGCCAGCAGCGTAGAGGGACAGGGCCTGGGATCACCCCTCCACTTT	CASSVEGQGLGSPLHF
-	-	TRBV6-5	TRBJ2-1	TGTGCCAGCAGTTACACCCGTTTTAATGAGCAGTTCTTC	CASSYTRFNEQFF
-	-	TRBV15	TRBJ2-3	TGTGCCACCAGCAGGACTCTAGGACCAGATACGCAGTATTTT	CATSRTLGPDTQYF
-	-	TRBV6-1	TRBJ2-1	TGTGCCAGCAGAGAAGCAGGGAGCTCCTACAATGAGCAGTTCTTC	CASREAGSSYNEQFF
-	-	TRBV7-9	TRBJ1-2	TGTGCCAGCAGCCTCCGGGGGGCAGACACGGCCTATGGCTACACCTTC	CASSLRGADTAYGYTF
-	-	TRBV5-4	TRBJ2-5	TGTGCCAGCAGCTTGTTCTCTCAAGAGACCCAGTACTTC	CASSLFSQETQYF
once	-	TRBV5-1	TRBJ1-1	TGCGCCAGCAGCTTGGAGGGGGTAGCTTTCTTT	CASSLEGVAFF
-	TRBD1	TRBV7-9	TRBJ2-2	TGTGCCAGCAGGCCTCCAAGCCGGGACAGGCTGGATTGGGAGCTGTTTTTT	CASRPPSRDRLDWELFF
-	TRBD2	TRBV11-1	TRBJ2-1	TGTGCCAGCAGCTTAGCGCTAGCGGGGTACAATGAGCAGTTCTTC	CASSLALAGYNEQFF
-	TRBD1	TRBV9	TRBJ1-1	TGTGCCAGCAGCACACAGGGGGCGAACACTGAAGCTTTCTTT	CASSTQGANTEAFF
-	TRBD1	TRBV28	TRBJ2-2	TGTGCCACCGACGACAGGGCCACCGGGGAGCTGTTTTTT	CATDDRATGELFF
-	TRBD1	TRBV27	TRBJ1-2	TGTGCCAGCAGTCCTCGGACAGGGAATGTAGGCACCTTC	CASSPRTGNVGTF
-	-	TRBV7-2	TRBJ2-5	TGTGCCAGCAGCCCCGAGGGACGCCCCGCAGAGACCCAGTACTTC	CASSPEGRPAETQYF
-	-	TRBV5-6	TRBJ2-2	TGTGCCAGCAGCAGAAGGACGCCATTAAACACCGGGGAGCTGTTTTTT	CASSRRTPLNTGELFF
-	-	TRBV5-8	TRBJ2-4	TGTGCCAGCAGCACGGTCTACCCGGGAAACATTCAGTACTTC	CASSTVYPGNIQYF
-	TRBD1	TRBV7-9	TRBJ1-2	TGTGCCAGCAGCTTAGGACAGGGAAGTGGCTACACCTTC	CASSLGQGSGYTF
few	-	TRBV28	TRBJ1-1	TGTGCCAGCAGTTTACTCTACACTGAAGCTTTCTTT	CASSLLYTEAFF
-	-	TRBV27	TRBJ2-2	TGTGCCAGCAGTTTACCAGGGGCGAGGACCGGGGAGCTGTTTTTT	CASSLPGARTGELFF
-	-	TRBV5-1	TRBJ1-3	TGCGCCAGCAGCTTGGACTTGGTCACCTCTGGAAACACCATATATTTT	CASSLDLVTSGNTIYF
-	-	TRBV6-1	TRBJ2-1	TGTGCCAGCAGGGCCGGGACTTACAATGAGCAGTTCTTC	CASRAGTYNEQFF
-	-	TRBV28	TRBJ2-7	TGTGCCAGCAGTTCAGCAGGGCCCTCCTACGAGCAGTACTTC	CASSSAGPSYEQYF
few	-	TRBV28	TRBJ1-2	TGTGCCAGCAGCCTCAGTGTAGGGTCTGGAGGCTACACCTTC	CASSLSVGSGGYTF